These 23 T cell receptor beta chains were sequenced from one sample in a study of cytomegalovirus exposure and HLA in healthy donors. Amplification used 60 Vbeta primers and 13 Jbeta primers. This table comes from immunoSEQ multiplex PCR, and its TCRdb copy is limited to in-frame clones, with some not included. The data show some 99,000 clones, roughly three quarters seen once. Source material: PBMCs. These receptors all stem from a female donor in good health and CMV-seronegative.

This chain links TRBV5-1 with TRBJ2-3, with D perhaps TRBD1 (5 bases). Germline CDR1 is SGHRS and CDR2 is YFSETQ. The CDR3 totals 13 residues. V was clipped by 4 bases and J by 7 bases, with 13 bases between them. CDR3 coding DNA: TGCGCCAGCAGCCAACAGGCCCGTTATACGCAGTATTTT. Translated, it gives CASSQQARYTQYF.

V gene TRBV2 combines with J gene TRBJ1-5; 8 nucleotides agree with TRBD1. The germline V gene has CDR1 SNHLY and CDR2 FYNNEI. The CDR3 is made up of 15 amino acids. V was clipped by 6 bases and J by 0 bases; unmatched bases: 4. CDR3 residues: CASRTGANSNQPQHF. The DNA of the CDR3 is TGTGCCAGCAGGACAGGGGCGAATAGCAATCAGCCCCAGCATTTT.

This chain connects TRBV10-2 to TRBJ2-5; 12 bases match TRBD2. CDR3 length: 15 amino acids. Losses at the gene ends were 1 base for V and 5 bases for J; bases not matched to a gene: 2. Germline values: CDR1 WSHSY, CDR2 SAAADI. This CDR3 reads CASSEWTSGVETQYF. CDR3 nucleotides: TGCGCCAGCAGTGAGTGGACTAGCGGGGTGGAGACCCAGTACTTC.

The genes are TRBV15 and TRBJ2-5; maybe TRBD1 (5 bases). The assigned J gene may be wrong: the sequence end matches TRBJ2-7 better. Germline V gene lookup returns CDR1 LNHNV and CDR2 YYDKDF (reference sequence). This CDR3 spans 18 amino acids. CDR3: CATSRVASKGAVVYEQYF. CDR3 nucleotides: TGTGCCACCAGCAGAGTAGCCTCAAAAGGGGCAGTAGTCTACGAGCAGTACTTC.

This clone was detected only a few times. The chain is built from TRBV5-1 and TRBJ1-2; D gene unclear. V lost 0 bases and J 1 base, leaving 7 bases between the germline ends. Germline V CDR1 and CDR2: SGHRS, YFSETQ. The CDR3 contains 14 residues. The CDR3 loop is CASSLGEGNYGYTF. The CDR3 region has the DNA TGCGCCAGCAGCTTGGGCGAGGGTAACTATGGCTACACCTTC.

V gene TRBV21-1 combines with J gene TRBJ2-3; the table's D call, TRBD1, was not checked against the DNA. TRBV21-1 is a listed pseudogene. This CDR3 has 16 residues. The CDR3 DNA sequence: TGTGCCAGCAGCAAAGAGCCAGGGGCGGTCACAGATACGCAGTATTTT. Its translation is CASSKEPGAVTDTQYF.

As for this clone: An end of the junction differs from the germline gene, which may be a read error. The rearrangement uses TRBV7-7 and TRBJ2-2; no clear D gene. The CDR3 covers 13 residues. The germline CDR1 and CDR2 sequences are SSHAT and FNYEAQ (reference sequence). The CDR3 here is CASSLESIGELFF. DNA of the CDR3: TGTGCTAGCAGCTTAGAGAGTATCGGGGAGCTGTTTTTT.

This sequence joins TRBV7-2 and TRBJ1-2, with D possibly TRBD1 on 5 matching bases. Germline loops: CDR1 SGHTA, CDR2 FQGNSA. V was clipped by 6 bases and J by 5 bases, with 16 bases between them. CDR3 length equals 14 residues. The CDR3 protein is CASSSGGGNYGYTF. In DNA, the CDR3 is TGTGCCAGCAGTTCAGGCGGGGGTAATTATGGCTACACCTTC.

The chain recombines TRBV19 with TRBJ2-1, with 8 bases matching TRBD2. The CDR3 is 16 residues long. Trimming cost V 4 bases and J 6 bases; bases outside gene matches: 11. CDR1 is LNHDA, CDR2 SQIVND, per germline (reference sequence). CDR3 in amino acids: CASSTYGGGRINEQFF. The DNA of the CDR3 is TGTGCCAGTAGTACCTACGGCGGGGGGCGCATCAATGAGCAGTTCTTC.

This sequence joins TRBV14 and TRBJ1-1; D is perhaps TRBD1 (5 bases). The germline V gene has CDR1 SGHDN and CDR2 FVKESK. This CDR3 is built from 12 residues. Trimming left V 4 bases short and J 6 bases short, with 9 bases between. The CDR3 region has the DNA TGTGCCAGCAGCCTGGGACTCTCTGAAGCTTTCTTT. This codes for CASSLGLSEAFF.

This chain links TRBV15 with TRBJ2-7; D may be TRBD1 (7 bases). Germline V CDR1 and CDR2: LNHNV, YYDKDF (reference sequence). The V gene lost 0 bases and the J gene lost 4 bases, with 13 bases spanning the gap. The CDR3 loop spans 15 amino acids. The CDR3 nucleotides read TGTGCCACCAGCAGAGATCAGGGGGGCGGGTACGAGCAGTACTTC. It translates to CATSRDQGGGYEQYF.

The chain employs TRBV7-2 and TRBJ1-6, with D perhaps TRBD1 (6 bases). The germline gives CDR1 SGHTA, CDR2 FQGNSA. Trimming pared 1 base from V and 10 bases from J, leaving 11 bases between. This CDR3 has 14 residues. The CDR3 spells CASSLDRDGSPLHF. The CDR3 coding sequence is TGTGCCAGCAGCTTAGACAGGGACGGCTCACCCCTCCACTTT.

The gene calls are TRBV27 and TRBJ2-5, with a possible D match to TRBD2 (5 bases). CDR1 is MNHEY, CDR2 SMNVEV, per germline (reference sequence). Trimming cost V 5 bases and J 5 bases, with 15 bases left between them. The CDR3 spans 14 residues. The CDR3 is CASSPTGIRETQYF. As DNA, the CDR3 is TGTGCCAGCAGTCCAACCGGGATTCGGGAGACCCAGTACTTC.

This clone appeared a single time. The J gene is TRBJ2-1, the V gene TRBV7-2; 16 bases agree with TRBD2. The CDR3 covers 15 residues. The trim removed 4 bases at V and 9 bases at J, leaving 3 bases unmatched. Germline loops: CDR1 SGHTA, CDR2 FQGNSA. For the CDR3, the DNA is TGTGCCAGCAGCTGGGGACTAGCGGGAGGGGGTGAGCAGTTCTTC. Residues: CASSWGLAGGGEQFF.

J is TRBJ2-3 and V is TRBV7-3; no firm D call. With 5 bases removed from V and 1 base from J, the gap between germline ends came to 10 bases. CDR1 is SGHTA and CDR2 is FQGTGA in the germline V gene. The CDR3 totals 14 residues. As DNA, the CDR3 is TGTGCCAGCAGCCCAGGAACTGGCACAGATACGCAGTATTTT. Protein: CASSPGTGTDTQYF.

The genes are TRBV7-2 and TRBJ2-1; TRBD1 might be the D (6 bases). Trimming left V 4 bases short and J 3 bases short, with 13 bases between. Germline CDR1 is SGHTA and CDR2 is FQGNSA. The CDR3 consists of 15 residues. The CDR3 DNA reads TGTGCCAGCAGCTCGGACAGATCCTTCTACAATGAGCAGTTCTTC. It yields the protein CASSSDRSFYNEQFF. The variable domain in full, completed from reference TRBV7-2 and TRBJ2-1, reads GAGVSQSPSNKVTEKGKDVELRCDPISGHTALYWYRQSLGQGLEFLIYFQGNSAPDKSGLPSDRFSAERTGGSVSTLTIQRTQQEDSAVYLCASSSDRSFYNEQFFGPGTRLTVL.

The chain uses TRBV13 and TRBJ2-1; TRBD1 matches at 7 bases. V shed 4 bases and J 1 base; nucleotides not matched to a gene: 4. The germline gives CDR1 PRHDT, CDR2 FYEKMQ (reference sequence). The CDR3 covers 15 residues. DNA of the CDR3: TGTGCCAGCAGCTCGACAGGGCTTTCCTACAATGAGCAGTTCTTC. It encodes CASSSTGLSYNEQFF.

The gene calls are TRBV5-1 and TRBJ1-4; a possible D gene is TRBD1 (5 bases). V shed 4 bases and J shed 6 bases, with 16 bases lying between them. This CDR3 is built from 15 residues. The germline CDR1 and CDR2 sequences are SGHRS and YFSETQ. Here the CDR3 reads CASSGGTGGDEKLFF. The DNA for the CDR3 is TGCGCCAGCAGCGGGGGGACCGGAGGAGATGAAAAACTGTTTTTT.

The genes are TRBV9 and TRBJ2-2; no reliable D call. The CDR3 contains 13 residues. With 1 base removed from V and 4 bases from J, the gap between germline ends came to 5 bases. From germline, CDR1 is SGDLS and CDR2 YYNGEE. The CDR3 region is CASSVLSTGELFF. DNA of the CDR3: TGTGCCAGCAGCGTATTATCCACCGGGGAGCTGTTTTTT.

This CDR3 reads CASSRDAGGRKETQYF. The CDR3 nucleotides are TGTGCCAGCAGCCGAGACGCGGGGGGGCGAAAAGAGACCCAGTACTTC. This sequence joins TRBV7-3 and TRBJ2-5; 9 nucleotides agree with TRBD2. The germline CDR1 and CDR2 sequences are SGHTA and FQGTGA. After removal of 5 bases from V and 3 bases from J, the junction contained 10 bases not matched to a gene. This CDR3 has 16 residues.

This clone was seen a handful of times. V gene TRBV6-1 combines with J gene TRBJ1-4, with TRBD1 as a possible D gene (5 bases). The CDR3 length is 15 residues. With 5 bases removed from V and 3 bases from J, the gap between germline ends came to 13 bases. CDR1 MNHNS and CDR2 SASEGT come from the germline V gene. Here the CDR3 reads CASSPRQHPNEKLFF. For the CDR3, the DNA is TGTGCCAGCAGTCCCCGACAGCATCCTAATGAAAAACTGTTTTTT.

This sequence joins TRBV7-2 and TRBJ2-1; 7 nucleotides agree with TRBD2. Trimming took 5 bases from V and 7 from J; bases not matched to a gene: 17. The CDR3 contains 17 residues. In germline, CDR1 is SGHTA, CDR2 FQGNSA. This chain's CDR3 is CASSLSVRAGIGNEQFF. The CDR3 nucleotides are TGTGCCAGCAGCCTTTCCGTGAGAGCGGGGATAGGGAATGAGCAGTTCTTC.

V is TRBV6-5 and J is TRBJ1-4, with unresolved D. The CDR3 is 15 residues long. CDR1 MNHEY and CDR2 SVGAGI come from the germline V gene. The ends were cut back, 0 bases at V and 3 bases at J, with 8 bases in the middle. The CDR3 here is CASSYSTNSNEKLFF. CDR3 nucleotides: TGTGCCAGCAGTTACTCCACCAACTCTAATGAAAAACTGTTTTTT.